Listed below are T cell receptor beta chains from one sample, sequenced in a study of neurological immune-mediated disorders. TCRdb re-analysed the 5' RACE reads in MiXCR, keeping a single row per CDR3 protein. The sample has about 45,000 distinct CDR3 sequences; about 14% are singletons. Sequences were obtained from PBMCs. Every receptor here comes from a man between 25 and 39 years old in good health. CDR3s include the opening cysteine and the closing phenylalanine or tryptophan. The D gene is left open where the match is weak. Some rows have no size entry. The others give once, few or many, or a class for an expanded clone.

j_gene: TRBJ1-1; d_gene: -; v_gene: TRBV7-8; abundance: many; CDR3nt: TGTGCCAGCAGCTCTTCGACAGGAGCTATGAACACTGAAGCTTTCTTT; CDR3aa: CASSSSTGAMNTEAFF
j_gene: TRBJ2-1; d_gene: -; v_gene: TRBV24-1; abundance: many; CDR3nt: TGTGCCACCAGTGACCCGGGACCGCAAAACGATGAGCAGTTCTTC; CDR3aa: CATSDPGPQNDEQFF
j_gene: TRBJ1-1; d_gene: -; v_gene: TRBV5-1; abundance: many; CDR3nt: TGCGCCAGCAGCCCCGATGAGGGACTGGGGACTGAAGCTTTCTTT; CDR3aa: CASSPDEGLGTEAFF
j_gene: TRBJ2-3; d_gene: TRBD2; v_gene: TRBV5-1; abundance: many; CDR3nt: TGCGCCAGCAGGCGGACTAGCGTCAGAGATACGCAGTATTTT; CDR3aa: CASRRTSVRDTQYF
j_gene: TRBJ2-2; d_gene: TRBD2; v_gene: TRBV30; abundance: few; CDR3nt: TGTGCCTTAGGAGCGGGAGCGAACACCGGGGAGCTGTTTTTT; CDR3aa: CALGAGANTGELFF
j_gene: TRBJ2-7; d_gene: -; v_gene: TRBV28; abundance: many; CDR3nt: TGTGCCAGCAGTTTCCCCGTCTCGGGGTCCTACGAGCAGTACTTC; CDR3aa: CASSFPVSGSYEQYF
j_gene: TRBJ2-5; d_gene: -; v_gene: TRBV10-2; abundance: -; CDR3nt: TGCGCCAGCTGTCAGGATTCAGAAGACGGGACCCAGTACTTC; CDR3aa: CASCQDSEDGTQYF
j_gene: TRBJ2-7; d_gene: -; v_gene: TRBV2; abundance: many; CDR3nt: TGTGCCAGCAGTGAAGAGAGGGGTAAGACTTACGAGCAGTACTTC; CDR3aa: CASSEERGKTYEQYF
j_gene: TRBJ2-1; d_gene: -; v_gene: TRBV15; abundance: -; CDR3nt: TGTGCCACCAGCAGAGATCTATGGGTATGTGAGCAGTTCTTC; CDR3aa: CATSRDLWVCEQFF
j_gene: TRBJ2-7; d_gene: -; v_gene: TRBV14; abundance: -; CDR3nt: TGTGCCAGCAGCTGTGGGGGGAATGAGCAGTACTTC; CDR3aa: CASSCGGNEQYF
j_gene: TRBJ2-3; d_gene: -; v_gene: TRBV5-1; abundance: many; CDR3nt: TGCGCCAGCAGCTTGGTAGCTGTCGACACAGATACGCAGTATTTT; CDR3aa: CASSLVAVDTDTQYF
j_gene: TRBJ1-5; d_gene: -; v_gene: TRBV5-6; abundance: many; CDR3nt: TGTGCCAGCAGCTTGGGCTTTGGTAGCAATCAGCCCCAGCATTTT; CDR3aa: CASSLGFGSNQPQHF
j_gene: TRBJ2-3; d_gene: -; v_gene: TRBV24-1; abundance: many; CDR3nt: TGTGCCACCAGTGACCCCGGAGGGTCCACAGATACGCAGTATTTT; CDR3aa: CATSDPGGSTDTQYF
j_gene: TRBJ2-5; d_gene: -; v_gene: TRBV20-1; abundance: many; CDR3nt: TGCAGTCGCCTCGGGCAGACACAAGAGACCCAGTACTTC; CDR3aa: CSRLGQTQETQYF
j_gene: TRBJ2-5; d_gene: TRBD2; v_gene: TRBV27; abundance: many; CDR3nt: TGTGCCAGCAGTTCCCGACTAGCGGGGTTCCAAGAGACCCAGTACTTC; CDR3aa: CASSSRLAGFQETQYF
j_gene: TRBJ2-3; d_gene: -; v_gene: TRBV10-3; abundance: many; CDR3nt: TGTGCCATCAGTCCGGACAACCATACGCAGTATTTT; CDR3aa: CAISPDNHTQYF
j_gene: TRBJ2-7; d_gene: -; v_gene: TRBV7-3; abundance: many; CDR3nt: TGTGCCAGCAGCTTAATCTCAGGATCTGGTGAGCAGTACTTC; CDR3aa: CASSLISGSGEQYF
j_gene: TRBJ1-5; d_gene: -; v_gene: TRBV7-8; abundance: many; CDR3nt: TGTGCCAGCAGCTTAGCGCGGCAGCCCCAGCATTTT; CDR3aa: CASSLARQPQHF
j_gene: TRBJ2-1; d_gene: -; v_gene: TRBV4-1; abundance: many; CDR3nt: TGCGCCAGCAGCCAAGAGAGTGGGATAGCGACATACAATGAGCAGTTCTTC; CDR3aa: CASSQESGIATYNEQFF
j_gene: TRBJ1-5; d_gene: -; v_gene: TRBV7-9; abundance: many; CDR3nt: TGTGCCAGCAGCTTAGGCCTGGCGGCAGATAGCAATCAGCCCCAGCATTTT; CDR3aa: CASSLGLAADSNQPQHF
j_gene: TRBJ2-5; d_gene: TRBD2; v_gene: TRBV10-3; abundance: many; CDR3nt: TGTGCCATCGGACTAGCGGGAGAGACCCAGTACTTC; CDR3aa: CAIGLAGETQYF
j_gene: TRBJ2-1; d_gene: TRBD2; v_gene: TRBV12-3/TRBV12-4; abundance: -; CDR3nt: TGTGCCAGCAGTTTAGCGCGGGGGGCTAAGTACAATGAGCAGTTCTTC; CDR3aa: CASSLARGAKYNEQFF
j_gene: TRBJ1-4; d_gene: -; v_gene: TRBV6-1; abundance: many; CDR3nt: TGTGCCAGCAGTGAAGCCGGGGGGTGGGATGAAAAACTGTTTTTT; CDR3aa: CASSEAGGWDEKLFF
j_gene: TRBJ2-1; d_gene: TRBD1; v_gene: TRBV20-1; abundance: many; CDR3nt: TGCAGTGCATCGGGACAGGGTGGTCAGTTCTTC; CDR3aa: CSASGQGGQFF
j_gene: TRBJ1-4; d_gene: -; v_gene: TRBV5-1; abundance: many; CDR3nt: TGCGCCAGCAGCCCGGGACCAGGCGAAAAACTGTTTTTT; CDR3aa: CASSPGPGEKLFF
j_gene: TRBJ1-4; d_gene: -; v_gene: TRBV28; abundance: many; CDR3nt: TGTGCCAGCAGTCGGGGCGGGTCAATTGAAAAACTGTTTTTT; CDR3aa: CASSRGGSIEKLFF
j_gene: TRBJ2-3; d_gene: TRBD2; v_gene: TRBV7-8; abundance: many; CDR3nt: TGTGCCAGCAGTTTAGTTAATAGCGGGAGGGCCACAGATACGCAGTATTTT; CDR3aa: CASSLVNSGRATDTQYF
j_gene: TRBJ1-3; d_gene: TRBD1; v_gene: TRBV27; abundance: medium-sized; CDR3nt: TGTGCCAGCAGTCCAACAGGGGGCTCTGGAAACACCATATATTTT; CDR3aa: CASSPTGGSGNTIYF
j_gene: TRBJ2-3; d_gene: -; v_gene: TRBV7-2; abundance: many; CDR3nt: TGTGCCAGCAGCTTAGTGGTGGGCACAGATACGCAGTATTTT; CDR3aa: CASSLVVGTDTQYF
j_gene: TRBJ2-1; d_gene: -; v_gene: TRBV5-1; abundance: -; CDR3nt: TGCGCCAGCAGCCAGGGCAGCAGATACAATGAGCAGTTCTTC; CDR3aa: CASSQGSRYNEQFF
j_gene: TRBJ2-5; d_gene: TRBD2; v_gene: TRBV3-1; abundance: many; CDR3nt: TGTGCCAGCAGCCAAGTTGGGTCGGGGCGGGGGCAAGAGACCCAGTACTTC; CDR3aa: CASSQVGSGRGQETQYF
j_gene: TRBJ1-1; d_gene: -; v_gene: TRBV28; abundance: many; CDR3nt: TGTGCCAGCATTTCACATGGCACTGAAGCTTTCTTT; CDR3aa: CASISHGTEAFF
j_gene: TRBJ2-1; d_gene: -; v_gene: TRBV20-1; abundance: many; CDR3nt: TGCAGTGCTAGGCTAGCGTACTACAATGAGCAGTTCTTC; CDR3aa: CSARLAYYNEQFF
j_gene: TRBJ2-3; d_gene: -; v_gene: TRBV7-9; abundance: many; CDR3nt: TGTGCCAGCAGGTTTACGGAGACAGATACGCAGTATTTT; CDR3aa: CASRFTETDTQYF
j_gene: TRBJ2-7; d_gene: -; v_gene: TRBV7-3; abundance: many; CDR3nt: TGTGCCAGCAGCTTATATGCAAGGGAGGACAGCCACTACGAGCAGTACTTC; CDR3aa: CASSLYAREDSHYEQYF
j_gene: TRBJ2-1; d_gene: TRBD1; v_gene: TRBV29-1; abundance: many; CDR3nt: TGCAGCGCCGAACAGGGGGCGAGCAATGAGCAGTTCTTC; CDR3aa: CSAEQGASNEQFF
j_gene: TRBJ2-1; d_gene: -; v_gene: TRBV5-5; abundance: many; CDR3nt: TGTGCCAGCAGCTTGGCCCGGAAGAAACTCATCCTAAATGAGCAGTTCTTC; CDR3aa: CASSLARKKLILNEQFF
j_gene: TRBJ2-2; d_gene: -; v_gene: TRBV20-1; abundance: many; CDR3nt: TGCAGTGCTAGCGGGGGCCGAACCGGGGAGCTGTTTTTT; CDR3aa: CSASGGRTGELFF
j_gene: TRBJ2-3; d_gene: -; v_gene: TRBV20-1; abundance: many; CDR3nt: TGCAGTCAAGAGCCGGGACAACGGAGATTCACAGATACGCAGTATTTT; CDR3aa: CSQEPGQRRFTDTQYF
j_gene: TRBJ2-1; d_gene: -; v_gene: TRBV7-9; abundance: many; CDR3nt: TGTGCCAGCAGCTTAGATTACTACAATGAGCAGTTCTTC; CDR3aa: CASSLDYYNEQFF
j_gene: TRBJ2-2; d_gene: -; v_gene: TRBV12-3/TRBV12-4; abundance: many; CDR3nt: TGTGCCAGCAAATACAGGGAAACCGGGGAGCTGTTTTTT; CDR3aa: CASKYRETGELFF